The 26 T cell receptor beta chains in this list originate from one sample, sequenced in a study of radiation and T cells in renal cell carcinoma. Described time point: blood 2 weeks post-SBRT. Treatment denoted: 15 Gy SBRT to primary tumor, nephrectomy 4 weeks later. Assay: immunoSEQ multiplex PCR; the TCRdb copy retains only in-frame clones and omits some. The sample carries some 120,000 clones, around nine tenths recorded once. This material consisted of blood, taken from a patient whose treatment included radiotherapy and nephrectomy. These receptor sequences come from a woman between 65 and 79 years old with renal cell carcinoma.

V usage is TRBV5-1 and J usage is TRBJ2-4; 11 nucleotides match TRBD1. V shed 6 bases and J 7 bases; nucleotides not matched to a gene: 12. This CDR3 contains 16 residues. Germline values: CDR1 SGHRS, CDR2 YFSETQ. The CDR3 nucleotides read TGCGCCAGCACCTCGGGTCCCGGGACAGGGGGTAACATTCAGTACTTC. Translating gives CASTSGPGTGGNIQYF.

This chain connects TRBV19 to TRBJ2-5; 9 bases match TRBD2. The V and J ends lost 2 bases and 4 bases, in that order; junction bases with no gene match: 8. CDR1 is LNHDA, CDR2 SQIVND, per germline (reference sequence). CDR3 length: 16 residues. CDR3 nucleotides: TGTGCCAGTAGTATAACCTCAGCGGGGGGCTTAGAGACCCAGTACTTC. It codes for CASSITSAGGLETQYF.

The rearrangement links TRBV4-3 to TRBJ2-1, with D hard to call. Trimming stripped 1 base from V and 4 bases from J, with 8 bases between. This CDR3 is 14 amino acids long. CDR1 and CDR2 from the germline V gene are LGHNA and YSLEER. CDR3 residues: CASSQVDDYNEQFF. The CDR3 DNA follows: TGCGCCAGCAGCCAAGTTGATGATTACAATGAGCAGTTCTTC.

The chain is built from TRBV9 and TRBJ1-6; the D is unclear. This CDR3 region has 13 residues. V shed 3 bases and J shed 12 bases, with 13 bases lying between them. Germline loops: CDR1 SGDLS, CDR2 YYNGEE. This CDR3 reads CASSARESEPLHF. The CDR3 DNA is TGTGCCAGCAGCGCGAGAGAGTCCGAACCCCTCCACTTT. The full variable domain, with the rest looked up from reference TRBV9 and TRBJ1-6, is DSGVTQTPKHLITATGQRVTLRCSPRSGDLSVYWYQQSLDQGLQFLIQYYNGEERAKGNILERFSAQQFPDLHSELNLSSLELGDSALYFCASSARESEPLHFGNGTRLTVT.

The chain links TRBV7-7 to TRBJ2-1, with 7 bases fitting TRBD2. The germline gives CDR1 SSHAT, CDR2 FNYEAQ (reference sequence). The CDR3 is made up of 14 amino acids. CDR3 sequence reads: CASGWGGNRNEQFF. The CDR3, as DNA: TGTGCTAGCGGCTGGGGGGGTAATAGGAATGAGCAGTTCTTC.

This clone appeared once. The chain couples TRBV7-2 to TRBJ2-7; no definite D call. V lost 4 bases, J lost 0 bases, and 10 bases lay in between. CDR1 is SGHTA, CDR2 FQGNSA, per germline. The length of the CDR3 is 14 residues. CDR3 region: CASSWVPSSYEQYF. The DNA of the CDR3 is TGTGCCAGCAGCTGGGTCCCCAGCTCCTACGAGCAGTACTTC.

The genes are TRBV7-9 and TRBJ2-2; 9 bases agree with TRBD1. Germline loops: CDR1 SEHNR, CDR2 FQNEAQ (reference sequence). With V trimmed by 5 bases and J by 4 bases, 2 bases remained unmatched. The CDR3 has 14 amino acids. The CDR3 is CASSRTGATGELFF. For the CDR3, the DNA is TGTGCCAGCAGCCGGACAGGGGCCACCGGGGAGCTGTTTTTT. Combining the CDR3 with reference TRBV7-9 and TRBJ2-2 gives the whole variable domain DTGVSQNPRHKITKRGQNVTFRCDPISEHNRLYWYRQTLGQGPEFLTYFQNEAQLEKSRLLSDRFSAERPKGSFSTLEIQRTEQGDSAMYLCASSRTGATGELFFGEGSRLTVL.

The rearrangement uses TRBV7-9 and TRBJ1-5, with D unresolved. Trimming left V 8 bases short and J 3 bases short, with 5 bases between. The CDR3 runs 11 residues. Germline CDR1 and CDR2: SEHNR and FQNEAQ (reference sequence). CDR3 DNA sequence: TGTGCCAGCGGATTCAATCAGCCCCAGCATTTT. Translation gives CASGFNQPQHF.

The rearrangement links TRBV4-3 to TRBJ2-1; the D gene could be TRBD1 or TRBD2 (6 bases each). V lost 3 bases, J lost 1 base, and 16 bases lay in between. This CDR3 is built from 17 residues. In germline, CDR1 is LGHNA, CDR2 YSLEER. The CDR3 is CASSQFGRGASYNEQFF. The CDR3 nucleotides read TGCGCCAGCAGCCAGTTTGGTAGGGGGGCATCCTACAATGAGCAGTTCTTC.

The chain couples TRBV7-9 to TRBJ2-5, with 10 bases aligning to TRBD2. CDR1 and CDR2 from the germline V gene are SEHNR and FQNEAQ (reference sequence). With V trimmed by 4 bases and J by 3 bases, 2 bases remained unmatched. The CDR3 covers 14 residues. The CDR3 DNA reads TGTGCCAGCAGCTCTAGCGGGGGTAAAGAGACCCAGTACTTC. Translated, it gives CASSSSGGKETQYF.

J is TRBJ1-2 and V is TRBV5-1; D not resolved. Germline V gene sequence: CDR1 SGHRS, CDR2 YFSETQ. The CDR3 has 17 amino acids. V shed 5 bases and J shed 3 bases, with 23 bases lying between them. The CDR3 DNA sequence: TGCGCCAGCAGTCGCTTATCCTCGCGGCTCTCCCACTATGGCTACACCTTC. This encodes CASSRLSSRLSHYGYTF.

The chain carries TRBV4-1 and TRBJ1-5; D gene ambiguous. Between the trimmed V and J ends, which lost 1 base and 5 bases, there was a span of 18 bases. The CDR3 loop spans 17 amino acids. Germline CDR1 MGHRA, CDR2 YSYEKL. CDR3 coding DNA: TGCGCCAGCAGCCAAGTAGTAAGTACGGGAAGGGATCAGCCCCAGCATTTT. It encodes CASSQVVSTGRDQPQHF.

The gene calls are TRBV5-1 and TRBJ1-1; a possible D gene is TRBD1 (6 bases). The CDR3 totals 14 residues. Trimming removed 1 base from V and 10 bases from J, with 17 bases in between. Germline CDR1 and CDR2: SGHRS and YFSETQ. The DNA for the CDR3 is TGCGCCAGCAGCTTGCGTGGGGGGGCTCCCCCAGCTTTCTTT. It is translated as CASSLRGGAPPAFF.

This chain connects TRBV27 to TRBJ1-6; D is perhaps TRBD1 (5 bases). The CDR3 is made up of 16 amino acids. Trimming removed 0 bases from V and 1 base from J, with 7 bases in between. Per germline, CDR1 MNHEY and CDR2 SMNVEV (reference sequence). The CDR3: CASSLSTDSYNSPLHF. In DNA form, the CDR3 reads TGTGCCAGCAGTTTATCGACAGATTCCTATAATTCACCCCTCCACTTT.

The CDR3 DNA reads as TGTGCCAGTACAGGGAATGGGTACGAGCAGTACTTC. It specifies CASTGNGYEQYF. The chain recombines TRBV28 with TRBJ2-7, with a weak D call TRBD1 (6 bases). Trimming shortened V by 9 bases and J by 4 bases, and 13 bases separated the two germline ends. Germline assignment: CDR1 MDHEN and CDR2 SYDVKM. CDR3 length equals 12 residues.

The J gene is TRBJ2-3, the V gene TRBV6-5; unclear D gene. Between the trimmed V and J ends, which lost 6 bases and 4 bases, there was a span of 17 bases. In germline, CDR1 is MNHEY, CDR2 SVGAGI. This CDR3 is 15 amino acids long. Here the CDR3 reads CASSPGSGFSDTQYF. CDR3 nucleotides: TGTGCCAGCAGCCCTGGATCAGGTTTTTCAGATACGCAGTATTTT.

V gene TRBV19 combines with J gene TRBJ2-7; D is possibly TRBD2 (6 bases). This CDR3 spans 12 amino acids. Germline values: CDR1 LNHDA, CDR2 SQIVND (reference sequence). V was pared by 7 bases and J by 6 bases, with 13 bases between. In DNA form, the CDR3 reads TGTGCCAGTACCGCCGCGCGGGGCGAGCAGTACTTC. It is translated as CASTAARGEQYF.

This chain uses TRBV5-1 with TRBJ1-2; D might be TRBD1 (5 bases). The CDR3 is 13 amino acids. V dropped 1 base and J dropped 8 bases, with 12 bases sitting between them. Germline V lookup: CDR1 SGHRS, CDR2 YFSETQ. The CDR3 DNA sequence: TGCGCCAGCAGCTTGAACCAGGGATCCGGCTACACCTTC. Protein: CASSLNQGSGYTF.

The CDR3 DNA follows: TGCGCCAGCAGCTTTCGACAGGAGAACACCGGGGAGCTGTTTTTT. Protein: CASSFRQENTGELFF. This chain connects TRBV5-1 to TRBJ2-2; tentative D call: TRBD1 (6 bases). CDR1 is SGHRS and CDR2 is YFSETQ in the germline V gene. Trimming removed 2 bases at V and 1 base at J, with 9 bases between. The CDR3 is 15 residues long.

This chain uses TRBV11-2 with TRBJ2-1, with D perhaps matching TRBD1 or TRBD2 (5 bases each). The V end was cut by 4 bases, the J end by 5 bases, with 15 bases between. Germline CDR1 SGHAT, CDR2 FQNNGV. The CDR3 runs to 15 residues. The CDR3 nucleotides read TGTGCCAGCAGCTCGCCCCCCGGGGCCGACAATGAGCAGTTCTTC. It specifies CASSSPPGADNEQFF.

This clone appeared once. V is TRBV19 and J is TRBJ2-3; D is possibly TRBD2 (6 bases). CDR3 length: 15 residues. Trimming shortened V by 6 bases and J by 0 bases, and 13 bases separated the two germline ends. CDR1 is LNHDA and CDR2 is SQIVND in the germline V gene (reference sequence). The CDR3 sequence is CASSPSGASTDTQYF. As DNA, the CDR3 is TGTGCCAGTAGCCCGTCGGGAGCTAGCACAGATACGCAGTATTTT.

J is TRBJ2-2 and V is TRBV28; D call uncertain. The CDR3 covers 13 residues. The germline V and J ends were trimmed by 7 bases and 4 bases, with 10 bases remaining between them. CDR1 is MDHEN, CDR2 SYDVKM, per germline. The CDR3 DNA follows: TGTGCCAGCACAGTAGTGACCACCGGGGAGCTGTTTTTT. Translated: CASTVVTTGELFF.

The V gene is TRBV28, the J gene TRBJ1-2; D is ambiguous. With 6 bases removed from V and 2 bases from J, the gap between germline ends came to 13 bases. In germline, CDR1 is MDHEN, CDR2 SYDVKM. The CDR3 spans 14 residues. The CDR3 is CASSSPAENYGYTF. In DNA form, the CDR3 reads TGTGCCAGCAGCTCCCCGGCGGAGAACTATGGCTACACCTTC.

This chain links TRBV30 with TRBJ2-2, with 9 bases identical to TRBD2. The CDR3 contains 15 residues. Unmatched junction bases numbered 8, after V lost 4 bases and J lost 5 bases. CDR1 GTSNPN and CDR2 SVGIG come from the germline V gene (reference sequence). CDR3 amino acids: CAWIPSGVGTGELFF. DNA of the CDR3: TGTGCCTGGATTCCTAGCGGGGTAGGGACCGGGGAGCTGTTTTTT.

This chain connects TRBV6-1 to TRBJ2-2; 10 nucleotides align to TRBD1. Losses at the gene ends were 6 bases for V and 4 bases for J; bases not matched to a gene: 2. Germline CDR1 MNHNS, CDR2 SASEGT. The CDR3 is 14 residues long. CDR3 sequence (DNA): TGTGCCAGCAGCGGGGACAGGGGCACCGGGGAGCTGTTTTTT. As protein: CASSGDRGTGELFF.

This clone was counted between two and nine times. The gene calls are TRBV19 and TRBJ1-1, with 8 bases lining up with TRBD1. CDR1 is LNHDA and CDR2 is SQIVND in the germline V gene (reference sequence). Losses at the gene ends were 7 bases for V and 1 base for J; bases not matched to a gene: 5. The CDR3 contains 14 residues. The CDR3 DNA reads TGTGCCAGTAAATCCGGGACAGGGAACACTGAAGCTTTCTTT. The encoded protein is CASKSGTGNTEAFF.